This T cell receptor beta chain was captured in a study of blood T cell repertoires in COVID-19. For the study at large: The United States, Italy and Spain supplied acute and convalescent COVID-19 samples. T cells, B-cell-depleted T cells, or PBMCs supplied cDNA or gDNA.

Authors' data handling: Estimation of nucleated cell counts relied on the amplification of reference gene primers. Some clones are missing from TCRdb's copy, which holds only in-frame ones; the method was immunoSEQ multiplex PCR. V and J calls and clone size come straight from that table; D and trimming were deduced from the DNA. The sample holds 200,000 to 250,000 clones; around nine tenths are singletons and the top ten take 2.5% to 3.5%. The sequence was obtained from an older woman with acute or convalescent COVID-19. The sequencing sample was made of peripheral blood.

The CDR3 sequence is CASRLTGTSGYTF. CDR3 DNA sequence: TGTGCCAGCAGGCTGACAGGGACAAGTGGCTACACCTTC. This chain connects TRBV12-3 or TRBV12-4 to TRBJ1-2; 7 nucleotides agree with TRBD1. Trimming took 6 bases from V and 7 from J; bases not matched to a gene: 8. The CDR3 consists of 13 residues.